The 20 T cell receptor beta chains listed next were all sequenced from one sample in a study of T-cell memory formation after mild COVID-19. TCRdb analysed the 5' RACE reads with MiXCR anew, one entry per CDR3 protein. This sample has fewer than 400,000 distinct CDR3 sequences, with 10% to 15% found just once. The sample was PBMCs or a T cell subset sorted from them (not recorded which). Every receptor here comes from a young man who had mild COVID-19 (a few samples of this study predate the infection). Cell type and time point are not known.

This clonotype appeared a few times. J is TRBJ2-5 and V is TRBV7-2, with a possible D match to TRBD1 (5 bases). Germline-derived CDR1 and CDR2 are SGHTA and FQGNSA. This CDR3 contains 16 residues. V was pared by 0 bases and J by 5 bases, with 16 bases between. CDR3: CASSLALSRGRETQYF. DNA for the CDR3: TGTGCCAGCAGCTTAGCCTTGAGTAGGGGCAGGGAGACCCAGTACTTC.

In its sample, this clonotype was seen a few times. The CDR3 nucleotides read TGTGCCAGCAGCCAATCGGGGAACACCGGGGAGCTGTTTTTT. It yields the protein CASSQSGNTGELFF. The J gene is TRBJ2-2, the V gene TRBV7-3; D call uncertain. Germline V gene sequence: CDR1 SGHTA, CDR2 FQGTGA. V was trimmed by 5 bases and J by 1 base, leaving 8 bases between them. This CDR3 comprises 14 residues.

This clonotype was detected many times. V and J are TRBV4-3 and TRBJ2-7; D gene ambiguous. With 0 bases removed from V and 3 bases from J, the gap between germline ends came to 9 bases. The CDR3 has 14 amino acids. Per germline, CDR1 LGHNA and CDR2 YSLEER. The CDR3 reads CASSQDPSVYEQYF. For the CDR3, the DNA is TGCGCCAGCAGCCAAGACCCTAGTGTCTACGAGCAGTACTTC.

Only a few counts were recorded for this clonotype. J is TRBJ2-5 and V is TRBV18, with a weak D call TRBD1 (6 bases). The V gene's germline CDR1 is KGHSH and CDR2 LQKENI. Between the trimmed V and J ends, which lost 2 bases and 0 bases, there was a span of 13 bases. This CDR3 is 16 amino acids long. The chain's CDR3 is CASSPEGGKYQETQYF. DNA for the CDR3: TGTGCCAGCTCACCAGAAGGGGGAAAGTACCAAGAGACCCAGTACTTC.

The chain is built from TRBV18 and TRBJ1-1, with D perhaps TRBD1 (6 bases). Per the germline V gene, CDR1 is KGHSH and CDR2 is LQKENI. The ends were cut back, 5 bases at V and 4 bases at J, with 11 bases in the middle. The CDR3 runs to 13 residues. CDR3 in DNA: TGTGCCAGCTCAGCCGGACAGCTCACTGAAGCTTTCTTT. The encoded protein is CASSAGQLTEAFF.

Only a few counts were recorded for this clonotype. The chain links TRBV7-3 to TRBJ2-3; D is unclear. The V gene's germline CDR1 is SGHTA and CDR2 FQGTGA. V gave up 0 bases and J gave up 2 bases, with 9 bases separating them. The CDR3 extends over 15 amino acids. For the CDR3, the DNA is TGTGCCAGCAGCTTAACTTGGACCAACACAGATACGCAGTATTTT. Translating it yields CASSLTWTNTDTQYF.

The genes are TRBV7-9 and TRBJ1-1, with a possible D match to TRBD1 (5 bases). There are 17 residues in the CDR3. The germline gives CDR1 SEHNR, CDR2 FQNEAQ (reference sequence). Trimming stripped 2 bases from V and 1 base from J, with 17 bases between. Here the CDR3 reads CASSLPLVGVANTEAFF. CDR3 bases: TGTGCCAGCAGCTTACCCCTGGTGGGGGTGGCGAACACTGAAGCTTTCTTT.

There are a few counts of this clonotype. The gene calls are TRBV4-3 and TRBJ1-5; D gene uncertain. CDR3 size: 16 residues. The ends were cut back, 0 bases at V and 6 bases at J, with 15 bases in the middle. The V gene's germline CDR1 is LGHNA and CDR2 YSLEER. The CDR3 sequence: CASSQDFRGSGQPQHF. CDR3 nucleotide sequence: TGCGCCAGCAGCCAAGATTTTCGGGGTAGCGGTCAGCCCCAGCATTTT.

This clonotype turned up a few times. This chain uses TRBV7-9 with TRBJ1-1; 8 bases agree with TRBD1. Germline loops: CDR1 SEHNR, CDR2 FQNEAQ (reference sequence). The trim removed 4 bases at V and 4 bases at J, leaving 5 bases unmatched. CDR3 length: 14 residues. For the CDR3, the DNA is TGTGCCAGCAGCTCCTGGACAGGGCTCACTGAAGCTTTCTTT. Amino acids: CASSSWTGLTEAFF.

This clonotype was seen many times. CDR3 loop: CASSLAVRQGGNIQYF. The CDR3 DNA reads TGCGCCAGCAGCTTGGCCGTACGACAGGGAGGTAACATTCAGTACTTC. The chain uses TRBV5-1 and TRBJ2-4; D is perhaps TRBD1 (7 bases). Germline V gene lookup returns CDR1 SGHRS and CDR2 YFSETQ. The CDR3 is 16 residues long. The V and J ends lost 0 bases and 7 bases respectively, with 17 bases between them.

This clonotype was counted many times. This chain uses TRBV24-1 with TRBJ2-1; D may match TRBD1 or TRBD2 (5 bases each). The CDR3 consists of 14 residues. Germline V gene lookup returns CDR1 KGHDR and CDR2 SFDVKD. The V end lost 5 bases, the J end lost 4 bases, and 11 bases lay between the germline ends. The CDR3 loop is CATSVGEIYNEQFF. The CDR3 region has the DNA TGTGCCACCAGTGTAGGGGAGATTTACAATGAGCAGTTCTTC.

This clonotype was found a few times. The chain uses TRBV7-6 and TRBJ2-2; 9 bases are a match to TRBD2. The CDR3 consists of 15 residues. Trimming removed 3 bases from V and 6 bases from J; junction bases left unmatched: 5. The V gene's germline CDR1 is SGHVS and CDR2 FNYEAQ. DNA for the CDR3: TGTGCCAGCAGCTTGCGGGGGGGCTTGTCCGGGGAGCTGTTTTTT. It codes for CASSLRGGLSGELFF.

This clonotype came up a few times. This chain connects TRBV7-9 to TRBJ1-2; 9 nucleotides agree with TRBD1. The CDR3 loop spans 14 amino acids. Unmatched junction bases numbered 1, after V lost 1 base and J lost 4 bases. Germline CDR1 is SEHNR and CDR2 is FQNEAQ (reference sequence). This CDR3 is CASSLGQGGYGYTF. The CDR3, as DNA: TGTGCCAGCAGCTTAGGACAGGGGGGCTATGGCTACACCTTC. Full variable domain (rest looked up from reference TRBV7-9 and TRBJ1-2): DTGVSQNPRHKITKRGQNVTFRCDPISEHNRLYWYRQTLGQGPEFLTYFQNEAQLEKSRLLSDRFSAERPKGSFSTLEIQRTEQGDSAMYLCASSLGQGGYGYTFGSGTRLTVV.

Only a few counts were recorded for this clonotype. This chain uses TRBV20-1 with TRBJ2-1; a weak D match, TRBD2 (7 bases). Germline CDR1 is DFQATT and CDR2 is SNEGSKA (reference sequence). Between the trimmed V and J ends, which lost 6 bases and 2 bases, there was a span of 17 bases. There are 15 residues in the CDR3. As DNA, the CDR3 is TGCAGTGCGCGCCAGCCGGGGGGCCCCTACAATGAGCAGTTCTTC. Protein product: CSARQPGGPYNEQFF.

This clonotype showed up many times. Germline and junction disagree at one end, which may indicate a read error. This rearrangement joins TRBV3-1 to TRBJ1-1; D might be TRBD1 (5 bases). The CDR3 length is 13 residues. Germline lookup yields CDR1 LGHDT and CDR2 YNNKEL (reference sequence). CDR3 nucleotides: TGTGCCAGCAGCCAAGACGGGGCGGCTGAGGCTTTCTTT. Amino acids: CASSQDGAAEAFF.

The chain recombines TRBV5-1 with TRBJ2-3; TRBD2 matches at 11 bases. The junction had 1 base not matched to a gene; V was cut back by 4 bases and J by 0 bases. CDR1 is SGHRS, CDR2 YFSETQ, per germline. This CDR3 region has 15 residues. The CDR3 nucleotides are TGCGCCAGCAGCATAGCGGGGGGGAGCACAGATACGCAGTATTTT. It specifies CASSIAGGSTDTQYF.

This chain uses TRBV5-1 with TRBJ2-2; tentatively, D is TRBD2 (5 bases). Per germline, CDR1 SGHRS and CDR2 YFSETQ. The V and J ends lost 3 bases and 6 bases respectively, with 12 bases between them. The CDR3 spans 14 residues. In DNA form, the CDR3 reads TGCGCCAGCAGCTCCAGGACTTCGCCCGGGGAGCTGTTTTTT. Translated: CASSSRTSPGELFF.

This chain links TRBV5-4 with TRBJ2-5; D is unresolved. Germline loops: CDR1 SGHNT, CDR2 YYREEE (reference sequence). The CDR3 has 16 residues. V gave up 0 bases and J gave up 2 bases, with 14 bases separating them. The CDR3 here is CASSLDGILPQETQYF. CDR3 nucleotide sequence: TGTGCCAGCAGCTTGGATGGGATCCTCCCTCAAGAGACCCAGTACTTC. Full variable domain (missing parts from reference TRBV5-4 and TRBJ2-5): ETGVTQSPTHLIKTRGQQVTLRCSSQSGHNTVSWYQQALGQGPQFIFQYYREEENGRGNFPPRFSGLQFPNYSSELNVNALELDDSALYLCASSLDGILPQETQYFGPGTRLLVL.

This clonotype was found a few times. The chain uses TRBV24-1 and TRBJ1-2; D ambiguous. V was clipped by 3 bases and J by 5 bases, with 9 bases between them. The CDR3 is 13 residues long. Germline CDR1 is KGHDR and CDR2 is SFDVKD. CDR3 region: CATSDARSYGYTF. The CDR3 DNA sequence: TGTGCCACCAGTGATGCCAGATCATATGGCTACACCTTC.

This clonotype was seen ten or more times. The chain joins TRBV20-1 to TRBJ2-5; 10 bases fit TRBD2. The germline gives CDR1 DFQATT, CDR2 SNEGSKA (reference sequence). V gave up 2 bases and J gave up 4 bases; unmatched junction bases: 7. The CDR3 covers 15 residues. As DNA, the CDR3 is TGCAGTGCTAGATTACCCTCTAGCGGGGGAGAGACCCAGTACTTC. This encodes CSARLPSSGGETQYF.